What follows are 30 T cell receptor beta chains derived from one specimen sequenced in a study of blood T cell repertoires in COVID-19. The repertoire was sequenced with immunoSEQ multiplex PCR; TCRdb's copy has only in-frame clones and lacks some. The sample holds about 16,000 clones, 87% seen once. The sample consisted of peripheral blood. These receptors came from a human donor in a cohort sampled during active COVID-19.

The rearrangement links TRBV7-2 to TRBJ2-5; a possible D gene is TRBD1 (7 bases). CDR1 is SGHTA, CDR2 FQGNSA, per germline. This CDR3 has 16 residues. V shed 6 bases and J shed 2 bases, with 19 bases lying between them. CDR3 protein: CASRLLAAGGQETQYF. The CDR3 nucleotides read TGTGCCAGCAGGTTACTAGCCGCAGGGGGACAAGAGACCCAGTACTTC.

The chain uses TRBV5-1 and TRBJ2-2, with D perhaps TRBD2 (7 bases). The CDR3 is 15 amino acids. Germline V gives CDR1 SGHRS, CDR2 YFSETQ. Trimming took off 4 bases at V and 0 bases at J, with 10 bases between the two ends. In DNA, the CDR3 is TGCGCCAGCAGCCCGGGGGGCACGAACACCGGGGAGCTGTTTTTT. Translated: CASSPGGTNTGELFF.

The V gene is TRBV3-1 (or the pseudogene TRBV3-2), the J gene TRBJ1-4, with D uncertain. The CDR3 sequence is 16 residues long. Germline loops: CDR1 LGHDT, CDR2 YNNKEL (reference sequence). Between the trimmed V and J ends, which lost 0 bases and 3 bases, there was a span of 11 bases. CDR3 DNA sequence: TGTGCCAGCAGCCAAGAGATATTGGCACCTAATGAAAAACTGTTTTTT. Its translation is CASSQEILAPNEKLFF.

The chain's CDR3 is CASSHKQGTDTQYF. CDR3 sequence (DNA): TGCGCCAGCAGCCATAAACAGGGCACAGATACGCAGTATTTT. This rearrangement joins TRBV4-1 to TRBJ2-3; weak D call: TRBD1 (5 bases). Germline values: CDR1 MGHRA, CDR2 YSYEKL. This CDR3 contains 14 residues. V lost 3 bases to trimming and J lost 1 base, with 8 bases between them.

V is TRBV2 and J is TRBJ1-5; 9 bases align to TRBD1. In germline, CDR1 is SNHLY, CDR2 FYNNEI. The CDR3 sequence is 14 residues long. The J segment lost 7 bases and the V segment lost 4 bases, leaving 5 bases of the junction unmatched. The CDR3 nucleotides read TGTGCCAGCAGTGGGACAGGGGACCAGCAGCCCCAGCATTTT. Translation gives CASSGTGDQQPQHF. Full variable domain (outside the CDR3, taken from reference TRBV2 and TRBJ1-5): EPEVTQTPSHQVTQMGQEVILRCVPISNHLYFYWYRQILGQKVEFLVSFYNNEISEKSEIFDDQFSVERPDGSNFTLKIRSTKLEDSAMYFCASSGTGDQQPQHFGDGTRLSIL.

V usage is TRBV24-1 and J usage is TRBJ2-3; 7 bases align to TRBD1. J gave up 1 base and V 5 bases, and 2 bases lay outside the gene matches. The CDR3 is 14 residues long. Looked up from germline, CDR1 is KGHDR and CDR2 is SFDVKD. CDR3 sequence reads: CATSGQGGTDTQYF. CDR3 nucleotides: TGTGCCACCAGTGGACAGGGAGGCACAGATACGCAGTATTTT.

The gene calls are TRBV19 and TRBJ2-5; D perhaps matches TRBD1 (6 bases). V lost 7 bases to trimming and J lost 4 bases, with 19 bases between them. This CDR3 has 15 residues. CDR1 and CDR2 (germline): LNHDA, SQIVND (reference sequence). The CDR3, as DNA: TGTGCCAGTACGAACAGGGCCTCGATGGGAGAGACCCAGTACTTC. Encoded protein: CASTNRASMGETQYF.

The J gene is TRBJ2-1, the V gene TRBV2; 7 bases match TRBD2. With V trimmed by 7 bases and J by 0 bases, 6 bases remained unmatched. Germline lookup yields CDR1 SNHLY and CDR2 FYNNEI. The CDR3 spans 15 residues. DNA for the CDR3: TGTGCCAGCACTATCGGGGGGAGCTCCTACAATGAGCAGTTCTTC. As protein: CASTIGGSSYNEQFF.

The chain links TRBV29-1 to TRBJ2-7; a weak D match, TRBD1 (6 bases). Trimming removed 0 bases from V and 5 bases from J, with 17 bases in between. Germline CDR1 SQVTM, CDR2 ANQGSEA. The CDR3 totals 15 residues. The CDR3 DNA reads TGCAGCGTTGAAGACCCGGGACCAGGGGTTCACGAGCAGTACTTC. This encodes CSVEDPGPGVHEQYF.

CDR3 nucleotide sequence: TGTGCCAGTAGTATGGGATGGAGGGGCTACACCTTC. Translating it yields CASSMGWRGYTF. J is TRBJ1-2 and V is TRBV19; D ambiguous. The germline CDR1 and CDR2 sequences are LNHDA and SQIVND (reference sequence). This CDR3 is built from 12 residues. Trimming left V 3 bases short and J 8 bases short, with 10 bases between. Using reference TRBV19 and TRBJ1-2 for the parts outside the CDR3, the full variable domain is DGGITQSPKYLFRKEGQNVTLSCEQNLNHDAMYWYRQDPGQGLRLIYYSQIVNDFQKGDIAEGYSVSREKKESFPLTVTSAQKNPTAFYLCASSMGWRGYTFGSGTRLTVV.

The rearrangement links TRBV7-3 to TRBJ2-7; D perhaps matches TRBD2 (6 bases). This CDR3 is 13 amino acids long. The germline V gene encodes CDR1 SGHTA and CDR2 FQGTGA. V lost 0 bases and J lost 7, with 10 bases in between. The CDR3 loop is CASSLTFGGEQYF. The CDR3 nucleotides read TGTGCCAGCAGCTTAACGTTTGGGGGGGAGCAGTACTTC.

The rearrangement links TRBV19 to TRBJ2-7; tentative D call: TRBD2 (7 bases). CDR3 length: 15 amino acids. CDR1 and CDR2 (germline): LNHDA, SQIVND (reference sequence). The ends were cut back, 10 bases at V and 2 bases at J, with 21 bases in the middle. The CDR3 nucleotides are TGTGCCACTAAACCAACCCCGGGGGGCACCTACGAGCAGTACTTC. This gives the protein CATKPTPGGTYEQYF.

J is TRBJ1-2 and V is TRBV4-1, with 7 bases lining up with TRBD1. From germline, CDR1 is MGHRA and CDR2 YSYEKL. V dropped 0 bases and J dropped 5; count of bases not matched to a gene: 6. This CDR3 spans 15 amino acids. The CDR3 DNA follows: TGCGCCAGCAGCCAAGAGTGGGACAGCCGGTATGGCTACACCTTC. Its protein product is CASSQEWDSRYGYTF.

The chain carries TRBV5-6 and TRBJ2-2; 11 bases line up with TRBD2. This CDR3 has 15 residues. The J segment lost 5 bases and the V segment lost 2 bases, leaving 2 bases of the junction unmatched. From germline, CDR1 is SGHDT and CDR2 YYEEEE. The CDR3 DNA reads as TGTGCCAGCAGCTTTACTAGCGGGGGAACCGGGGAGCTGTTTTTT. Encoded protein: CASSFTSGGTGELFF.

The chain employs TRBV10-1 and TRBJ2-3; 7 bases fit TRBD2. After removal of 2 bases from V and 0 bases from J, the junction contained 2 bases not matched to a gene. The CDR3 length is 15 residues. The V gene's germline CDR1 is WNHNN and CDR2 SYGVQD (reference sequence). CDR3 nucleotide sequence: TGCGCCAGCAGTGAGGTGCGGGGGAGCACAGATACGCAGTATTTT. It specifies CASSEVRGSTDTQYF.

CDR3 sequence: CASSAILDSAQPLAKNIQYF. CDR3 nucleotides: TGTGCCAGTAGTGCCATTCTCGATAGCGCTCAGCCACTAGCCAAAAACATTCAGTACTTC. The chain couples TRBV19 to TRBJ2-4, with TRBD2 as a possible D gene (5 bases). Trimming left V 5 bases short and J 0 bases short, with 26 bases between. CDR3 size: 20 residues. The V gene's germline CDR1 is LNHDA and CDR2 SQIVND (reference sequence).

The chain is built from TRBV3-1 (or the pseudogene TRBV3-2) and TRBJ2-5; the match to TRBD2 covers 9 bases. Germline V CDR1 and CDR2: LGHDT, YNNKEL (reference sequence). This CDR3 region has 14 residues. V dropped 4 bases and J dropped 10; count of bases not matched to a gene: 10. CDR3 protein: CASSRGTSPLYQYF. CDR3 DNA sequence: TGTGCCAGCAGCCGAGGGACTAGCCCGCTTTACCAGTACTTC.

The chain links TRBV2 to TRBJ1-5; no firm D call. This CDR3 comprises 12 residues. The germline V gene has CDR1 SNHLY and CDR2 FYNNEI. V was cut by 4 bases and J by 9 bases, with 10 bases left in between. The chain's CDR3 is CASSGGPWPQHF. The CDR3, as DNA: TGTGCCAGCAGTGGAGGGCCCTGGCCCCAGCATTTT.

This CDR3 is CASRGGHSTDTQYF. DNA of the CDR3: TGCGCCAGCAGAGGTGGGCATAGCACAGATACGCAGTATTTT. This sequence joins TRBV5-1 and TRBJ2-3; D gene uncertain. This CDR3 has 14 residues. Germline lookup yields CDR1 SGHRS and CDR2 YFSETQ. V lost 5 bases to trimming and J lost 0 bases, with 10 bases between them.

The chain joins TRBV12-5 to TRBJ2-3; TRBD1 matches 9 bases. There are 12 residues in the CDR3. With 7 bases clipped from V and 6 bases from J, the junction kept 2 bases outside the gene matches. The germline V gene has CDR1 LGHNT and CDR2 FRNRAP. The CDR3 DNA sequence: TGTGCTAGTGCGGACAGGGGCGATACGCAGTATTTT. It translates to CASADRGDTQYF.

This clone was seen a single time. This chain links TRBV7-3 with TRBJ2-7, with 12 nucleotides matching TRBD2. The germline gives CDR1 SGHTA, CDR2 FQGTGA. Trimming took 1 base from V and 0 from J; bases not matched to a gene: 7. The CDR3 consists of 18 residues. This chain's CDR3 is CASSLMASGGASSYEQYF. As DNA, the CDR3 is TGTGCCAGCAGCTTAATGGCTAGCGGGGGGGCCAGCTCCTACGAGCAGTACTTC.

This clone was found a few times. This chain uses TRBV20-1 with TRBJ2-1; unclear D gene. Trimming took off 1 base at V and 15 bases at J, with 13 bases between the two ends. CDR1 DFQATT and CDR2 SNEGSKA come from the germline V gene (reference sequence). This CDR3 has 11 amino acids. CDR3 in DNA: TGCAGTGCTAGAGCCAAGACGGAGTTGTTCTTC. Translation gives CSARAKTELFF.

CDR3 residues: CASSRGDRAENTEAFF. The CDR3 nucleotides are TGTGCCAGCAGTCGTGGGGACAGGGCAGAGAACACTGAAGCTTTCTTT. This chain joins TRBV6-2 or TRBV6-3 and TRBJ1-1; 9 bases line up with TRBD1. Germline CDR1 MNHEY, CDR2 SVGEGT. Trimming cost V 5 bases and J 1 base; bases outside gene matches: 8. This CDR3 spans 16 amino acids.

The CDR3 sequence is CASSQETGGKYGYTF. The DNA of the CDR3 is TGCGCCAGCAGCCAAGAGACAGGGGGCAAGTATGGCTACACCTTC. The V call is TRBV4-1, the J call TRBJ1-2; 10 nucleotides match TRBD1. With 0 bases clipped from V and 5 bases from J, the junction kept 3 bases outside the gene matches. Germline CDR1 MGHRA, CDR2 YSYEKL. CDR3 length: 15 amino acids.

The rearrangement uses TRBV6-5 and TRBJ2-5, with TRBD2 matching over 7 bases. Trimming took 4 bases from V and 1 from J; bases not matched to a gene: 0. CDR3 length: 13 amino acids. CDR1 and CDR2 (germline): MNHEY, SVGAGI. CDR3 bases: TGTGCCAGCAGTTGGACTAGCCAAGAGACCCAGTACTTC. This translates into CASSWTSQETQYF.

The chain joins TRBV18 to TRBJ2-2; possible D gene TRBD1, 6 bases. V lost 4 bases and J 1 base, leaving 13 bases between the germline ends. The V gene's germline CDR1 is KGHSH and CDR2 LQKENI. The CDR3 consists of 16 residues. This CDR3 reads CASSLSEQGNTGELFF. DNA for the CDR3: TGTGCCAGCTCACTCTCCGAACAGGGGAACACCGGGGAGCTGTTTTTT.

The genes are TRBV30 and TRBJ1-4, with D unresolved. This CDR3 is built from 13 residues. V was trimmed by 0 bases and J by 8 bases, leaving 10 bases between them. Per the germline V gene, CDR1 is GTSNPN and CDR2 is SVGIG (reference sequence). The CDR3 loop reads CAWSVGRGEKLFF. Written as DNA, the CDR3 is TGTGCCTGGAGTGTCGGTAGAGGGGAAAAACTGTTTTTT. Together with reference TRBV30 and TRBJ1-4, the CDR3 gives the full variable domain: SQTIHQWPATLVQPVGSPLSLECTVEGTSNPNLYWYRQAAGRGLQLLFYSVGIGQISSEVPQNLSASRPQDRQFILSSKKLLLSDSGFYLCAWSVGRGEKLFFGSGTQLSVL.

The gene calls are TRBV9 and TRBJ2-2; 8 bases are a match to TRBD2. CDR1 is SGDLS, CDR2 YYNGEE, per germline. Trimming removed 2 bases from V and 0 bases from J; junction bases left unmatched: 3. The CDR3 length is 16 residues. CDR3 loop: CASSVPGGSNTGELFF. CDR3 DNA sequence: TGTGCCAGCAGCGTCCCGGGGGGGTCGAACACCGGGGAGCTGTTTTTT.

Here the CDR3 reads CAWSVRRSSEAFF. The CDR3 DNA sequence: TGTGCCTGGAGTGTACGTCGCAGTTCTGAAGCTTTCTTT. This chain links TRBV30 with TRBJ1-1; D unresolved. The CDR3 sequence is 13 residues long. V was cut by 0 bases and J by 6 bases, with 11 bases left in between. CDR1 is GTSNPN and CDR2 is SVGIG in the germline V gene (reference sequence).

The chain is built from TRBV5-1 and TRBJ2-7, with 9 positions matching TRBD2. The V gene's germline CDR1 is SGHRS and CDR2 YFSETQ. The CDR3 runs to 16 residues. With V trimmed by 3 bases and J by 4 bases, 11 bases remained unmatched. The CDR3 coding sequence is TGCGCCAGCAGCTCCCGTGGCGGGGGGGCCGAGTACGAGCAGTACTTC. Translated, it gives CASSSRGGGAEYEQYF.